A single sample gave rise to the 21 T cell receptor beta chains below, sequenced in a study of blood T cell repertoires in COVID-19 (dated by TCRdb to between 2020 and 2021). Receptor libraries were prepared by the immunoSEQ multiplex PCR assay. TCRdb provides this immuneACCESS table in a form limited to in-frame rearrangements. Some clones are lacking; in checked studies, under half of them reflect an unresolved V gene, and why the rest are absent is not known. Present in this sample are over 200,000 clones, around 84% of which were seen just once. The ten largest clones add up to 15% to 20% of the sample. Sequencing used peripheral blood. These receptors were obtained from a woman aged 80 or older with active or convalescent COVID-19.

V is TRBV19 and J is TRBJ2-7, with TRBD1 as a possible D gene (6 bases). This CDR3 region has 12 residues. With 6 bases removed from V and 4 bases from J, the gap between germline ends came to 10 bases. The germline gives CDR1 LNHDA, CDR2 SQIVND (reference sequence). The CDR3, as DNA: TGTGCCAGTAGACAGGGCCAGTACGAGCAGTACTTC. Its translation is CASRQGQYEQYF.

This rearrangement joins TRBV4-2 to TRBJ1-1; D call uncertain. This CDR3 has 14 amino acids. Germline V gene sequence: CDR1 LGHNA, CDR2 YNFKEQ. V was clipped by 3 bases and J by 6 bases, with 14 bases between them. The CDR3 sequence: CASSHVTRTSEAFF. DNA of the CDR3: TGTGCCAGCAGCCACGTGACACGCACATCTGAAGCTTTCTTT.

CDR3 sequence (DNA): TGTGCCTGGAGTGTAAATATTCGTAACAATGAGCAGTTCTTC. Its translation: CAWSVNIRNNEQFF. The V gene is TRBV30, the J gene TRBJ2-1; D not resolved. The CDR3 has 14 residues. V was shortened by 0 bases and J by 5 bases, with 11 bases between the two germline ends. Germline CDR1 GTSNPN, CDR2 SVGIG (reference sequence).

About this clone itself: One end of the junction is discordant with germline, which a read error may explain. Other DNA variants within this sample encode the same CDR3. V and J are TRBV11-1 and TRBJ1-6; TRBD1 agrees at 7 bases. The CDR3 loop spans 13 amino acids. CDR1 is SGHAT and CDR2 is FQDESV in the germline V gene (reference sequence). The CDR3 DNA reads TGTGCCAGTAGCTTGGGACAGTACTCAGCCCTCCACTTT. Its translation is CASSLGQYSALHF.

The V call is TRBV28, the J call TRBJ2-7, with D possibly matching TRBD2 (6 bases). Trimming took 4 bases from V and 5 from J, leaving 18 bases between them. CDR1 and CDR2 from the germline V gene are MDHEN and SYDVKM. CDR3 length equals 15 residues. The CDR3 spells CASSSSGGKNDEQYF. The CDR3 nucleotides are TGTGCCAGCAGTTCCTCCGGAGGGAAAAACGACGAGCAGTACTTC.

The chain combines TRBV4-1 with TRBJ2-1; D may be TRBD2 (6 bases). Trimming cost V 2 bases and J 6 bases, with 11 bases left between them. CDR3 length: 14 amino acids. Looked up from germline, CDR1 is MGHRA and CDR2 is YSYEKL. The CDR3 spells CASSQFGRRNEQFF. The CDR3 DNA reads as TGCGCCAGCAGCCAATTCGGGAGACGCAATGAGCAGTTCTTC.

V and J are TRBV6-5 and TRBJ1-2, with TRBD1 matching 7 bases. The CDR3 consists of 12 residues. The germline V gene has CDR1 MNHEY and CDR2 SVGAGI. V lost 7 bases to trimming and J lost 4 bases; unmatched junction nucleotides: 3. This CDR3 reads CASTGGFYGYTF. For the CDR3, the DNA is TGTGCCAGCACAGGGGGGTTCTATGGCTACACCTTC.

V and J are TRBV7-6 and TRBJ2-3; 11 bases are a match to TRBD2. With 0 bases clipped from V and 6 bases from J, the junction kept 2 bases outside the gene matches. The CDR3 consists of 15 residues. Germline V gene lookup returns CDR1 SGHVS and CDR2 FNYEAQ. The CDR3 here is CASSLASSGGDTQYF. CDR3 nucleotide sequence: TGTGCCAGCAGCTTAGCTTCTAGCGGGGGGGATACGCAGTATTTT.

The rearrangement uses TRBV30 and TRBJ1-1, with 8 bases matching TRBD1. The CDR3 covers 15 residues. The V gene end was trimmed by 2 bases and the J gene end by 4 bases; junction bases not matched to a gene: 9. Germline V CDR1 and CDR2: GTSNPN, SVGIG (reference sequence). The CDR3 reads CAWSPRRQGRTEAFF. The CDR3 DNA follows: TGTGCCTGGAGTCCTCGCCGACAGGGGCGCACTGAAGCTTTCTTT.

This chain uses TRBV10-1 with TRBJ2-7; possibly TRBD2 for D (6 bases). The CDR3 loop spans 15 amino acids. In germline, CDR1 is WNHNN, CDR2 SYGVQD (reference sequence). The V and J ends lost 7 bases and 4 bases respectively, with 20 bases between them. In DNA, the CDR3 is TGCGCCAGCAAACGGGCGGGACCGAGCTTTTACGAGCAGTACTTC. It is translated as CASKRAGPSFYEQYF.

In regard to this clone: Different DNA sequences within this sample yield the same CDR3. The chain employs TRBV7-9 and TRBJ2-1; 7 nucleotides line up with TRBD2. V dropped 0 bases and J dropped 2; count of bases not matched to a gene: 4. This CDR3 is built from 16 residues. CDR1 is SEHNR, CDR2 FQNEAQ, per germline (reference sequence). DNA for the CDR3: TGTGCCAGCAGCTTAGCGCTCGCGGGAGCCTACAATGAGCAGTTCTTC. Protein product: CASSLALAGAYNEQFF.

The V and J genes are TRBV19 and TRBJ2-2, with D possibly TRBD1 on 5 matching bases. Trimming cost V 1 base and J 1 base, with 7 bases left between them. The length of the CDR3 is 15 residues. From germline, CDR1 is LNHDA and CDR2 SQIVND (reference sequence). CDR3 sequence reads: CASSIVTGNTGELFF. In DNA, the CDR3 is TGTGCCAGTAGTATAGTAACAGGGAACACCGGGGAGCTGTTTTTT. The full variable domain, rest sourced from reference TRBV19 and TRBJ2-2, is DGGITQSPKYLFRKEGQNVTLSCEQNLNHDAMYWYRQDPGQGLRLIYYSQIVNDFQKGDIAEGYSVSREKKESFPLTVTSAQKNPTAFYLCASSIVTGNTGELFFGEGSRLTVL.

The V and J genes are TRBV6-6 and TRBJ2-7; D possibly corresponds to TRBD2 (6 bases). V was clipped by 0 bases and J by 6 bases, with 15 bases between them. The CDR3 has 15 residues. Germline assignment: CDR1 MNHNY and CDR2 SVGAGI (reference sequence). CDR3 DNA: TGTGCCAGCAGTTACTCGGCAGCTAGCGAAAGCGAGCAGTACTTC. Amino acid sequence: CASSYSAASESEQYF.

The rearrangement uses TRBV7-2 and TRBJ1-5; D not resolved. Germline lookup yields CDR1 SGHTA and CDR2 FQGNSA. V was clipped by 0 bases and J by 4 bases, with 10 bases between them. The CDR3 is 15 residues long. CDR3 sequence: CASSLALLLNQPQHF. CDR3 coding DNA: TGTGCCAGCAGCTTAGCGCTGCTTCTAAATCAGCCCCAGCATTTT.

Only a few counts were recorded for this clone. This chain uses TRBV28 with TRBJ2-2; D is possibly TRBD1 (5 bases). Germline CDR1 and CDR2: MDHEN and SYDVKM. The CDR3 has 16 residues. V lost 3 bases to trimming and J lost 5 bases, with 16 bases between them. The CDR3 loop is CASSLQGAMRTGELFF. Written as DNA, the CDR3 is TGTGCCAGCAGTTTGCAGGGCGCTATGAGGACCGGGGAGCTGTTTTTT.

This sequence joins TRBV25-1 and TRBJ2-5; D gene ambiguous. This CDR3 comprises 11 residues. Trimming pared 8 bases from V and 5 bases from J, leaving 9 bases between. The germline V gene encodes CDR1 MGHDK and CDR2 SYGVNS. The CDR3 reads CASLLRETQYF. In DNA form, the CDR3 reads TGTGCCAGCCTACTCAGGGAGACCCAGTACTTC.

The chain employs TRBV9 and TRBJ2-7; 8 bases map to TRBD2. The V gene's germline CDR1 is SGDLS and CDR2 YYNGEE. V shed 4 bases and J 3 bases; nucleotides not matched to a gene: 6. CDR3 length: 14 amino acids. CDR3 in amino acids: CASSPGGRVYEQYF. The CDR3 DNA reads as TGTGCCAGCAGCCCGGGGGGGCGGGTCTACGAGCAGTACTTC.

With regard to this clone: The same CDR3 can be traced to other DNA sequences in this sample. The V gene is TRBV5-1, the J gene TRBJ2-3, with 10 bases fitting TRBD2. The CDR3 length is 15 residues. The germline V gene encodes CDR1 SGHRS and CDR2 YFSETQ. The junction had 1 base not matched to a gene; V was cut back by 0 bases and J by 3 bases. The CDR3 DNA is TGCGCCAGCAGCTTGGTTAGCGGGGGGACAGATACGCAGTATTTT. Protein product: CASSLVSGGTDTQYF.

The chain joins TRBV6-6 to TRBJ2-7; D call uncertain. CDR1 is MNHNY and CDR2 is SVGAGI in the germline V gene (reference sequence). The ends were cut back, 7 bases at V and 3 bases at J, with 10 bases in the middle. This CDR3 has 12 amino acids. CDR3 protein: CASKPIGYEQYF. For the CDR3, the DNA is TGTGCCAGCAAGCCCATTGGCTACGAGCAGTACTTC.

The gene calls are TRBV10-3 and TRBJ1-6; 9 bases map to TRBD1. The CDR3 covers 16 residues. CDR1 and CDR2 (germline): ENHRY, SYGVKD. J gave up 9 bases and V 0 bases, and 6 bases lay outside the gene matches. CDR3 loop: CAISESRGQGTSPLHF. CDR3 sequence (DNA): TGTGCCATCAGTGAGTCAAGGGGACAGGGAACTTCACCCCTCCACTTT.

The count of this clone is one. The chain recombines TRBV19 with TRBJ1-3, with D perhaps matching TRBD1 (5 bases). CDR1 is LNHDA, CDR2 SQIVND, per germline (reference sequence). The CDR3 contains 11 residues. Trimming cost V 7 bases and J 11 bases, with 12 bases left between them. CDR3 sequence (DNA): TGTGCCAGTATGGGAGGACACGCCATATATTTT. Translating gives CASMGGHAIYF.